Sequencing of this T cell receptor (beta chain) was carried out in a study of molecular identifiers for immune sequencing clone quantification. Findings and caveats of the study: Reports indicate spiked Jurkat TCR RNA from one cell could be found among 900,000 to 1,000,000 naive cells.

Listed TCR primers, together with previously described methods, were used for the bulk TCR libraries. In TCRdb, the PCR reads were re-called with MiXCR into one record per CDR3 protein. The table records about 510,000 distinct CDR3 sequences, about a quarter of them present only once. Using 10%, 30% or 50% RNA, naive CD8 libraries were derived from around 20,000 to 1,000,000 sorted cells. This clonotype has more than one count but fewer than ten. Antigen specificity is unknown. Germline lookup yields CDR1 SGHRS and CDR2 YFSETQ. The CDR3 runs to 16 residues. V lost 5 bases and J lost 2; bases outside the gene matches: 10.

Sample: naive CD8+ T cells from blood, with Jurkat cell RNA spiked in. The subset here: FACS-sorted CD8+CD4-CCR7+CD45RA+ naive T cells. The V call is TRBV5-1, the J call TRBJ2-7; 10 nucleotides agree with TRBD1. This clonotype originated in a human donor in good health. Some libraries in this study had Jurkat cell RNA spiked in. The CDR3, as DNA: TGCGCCAGCAGTCCGAACCCGGGACAGGGGACCTACGAGCAGTACTTC. This gives the protein CASSPNPGQGTYEQYF.